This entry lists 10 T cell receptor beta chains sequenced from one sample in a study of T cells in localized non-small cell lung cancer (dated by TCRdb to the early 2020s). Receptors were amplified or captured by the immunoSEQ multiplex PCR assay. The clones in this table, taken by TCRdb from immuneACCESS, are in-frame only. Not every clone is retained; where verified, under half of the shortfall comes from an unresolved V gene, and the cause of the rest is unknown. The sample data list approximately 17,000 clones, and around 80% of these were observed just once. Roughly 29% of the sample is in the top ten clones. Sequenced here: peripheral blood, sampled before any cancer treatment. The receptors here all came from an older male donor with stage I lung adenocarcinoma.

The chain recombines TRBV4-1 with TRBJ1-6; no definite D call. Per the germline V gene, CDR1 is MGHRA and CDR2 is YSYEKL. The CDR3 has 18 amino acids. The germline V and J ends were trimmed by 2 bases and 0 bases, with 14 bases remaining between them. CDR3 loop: CASSQKTGISSYNSPLHF. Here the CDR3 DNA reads TGCGCCAGCAGCCAAAAGACCGGGATAAGCTCCTATAATTCACCCCTCCACTTT.

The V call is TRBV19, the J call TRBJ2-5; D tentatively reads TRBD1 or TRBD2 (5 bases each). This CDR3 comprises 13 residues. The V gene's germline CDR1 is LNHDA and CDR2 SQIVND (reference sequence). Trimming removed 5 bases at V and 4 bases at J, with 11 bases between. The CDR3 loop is CASSPEGSETQYF. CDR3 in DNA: TGTGCCAGTAGTCCAGAGGGGTCAGAGACCCAGTACTTC.

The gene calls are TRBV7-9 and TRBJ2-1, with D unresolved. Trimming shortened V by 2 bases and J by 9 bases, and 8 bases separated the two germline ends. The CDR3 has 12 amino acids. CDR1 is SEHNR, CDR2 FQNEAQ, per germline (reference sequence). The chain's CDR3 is CASSLLSSEQFF. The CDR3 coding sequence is TGTGCCAGCAGCTTATTAAGCAGTGAGCAGTTCTTC. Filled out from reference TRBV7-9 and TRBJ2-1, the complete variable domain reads DTGVSQNPRHKITKRGQNVTFRCDPISEHNRLYWYRQTLGQGPEFLTYFQNEAQLEKSRLLSDRFSAERPKGSFSTLEIQRTEQGDSAMYLCASSLLSSEQFFGPGTRLTVL.

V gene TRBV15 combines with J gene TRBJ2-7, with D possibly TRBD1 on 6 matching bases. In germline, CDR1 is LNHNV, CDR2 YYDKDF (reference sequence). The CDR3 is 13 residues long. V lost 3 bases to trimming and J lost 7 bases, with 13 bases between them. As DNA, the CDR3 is TGTGCCACCAGCAGGTTAACAGGGAATGAGCAGTACTTC. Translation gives CATSRLTGNEQYF. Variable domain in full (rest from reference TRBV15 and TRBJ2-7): DAMVIQNPRYQVTQFGKPVTLSCSQTLNHNVMYWYQQKSSQAPKLLFHYYDKDFNNEADTPDNFQSRRPNTSFCFLDIRSPGLGDTAMYLCATSRLTGNEQYFGPGTRLTVT.

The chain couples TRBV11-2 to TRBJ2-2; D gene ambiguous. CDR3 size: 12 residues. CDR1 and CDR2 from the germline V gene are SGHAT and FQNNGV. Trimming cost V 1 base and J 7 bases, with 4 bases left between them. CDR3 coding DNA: TGTGCCAGCAGCTTAGGGATCGGGGAGCTGTTTTTT. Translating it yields CASSLGIGELFF.

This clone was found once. CDR3 nucleotides: TGTGCCAGCAGTGCTTGGGACCTACCAGGGGAGACCCAGTACTTC. Its translation: CASSAWDLPGETQYF. The chain combines TRBV2 with TRBJ2-5; D is perhaps TRBD1 or TRBD2 (5 bases each). This CDR3 is built from 15 residues. Germline CDR1 SNHLY, CDR2 FYNNEI. Trimming stripped 4 bases from V and 5 bases from J, with 17 bases between.

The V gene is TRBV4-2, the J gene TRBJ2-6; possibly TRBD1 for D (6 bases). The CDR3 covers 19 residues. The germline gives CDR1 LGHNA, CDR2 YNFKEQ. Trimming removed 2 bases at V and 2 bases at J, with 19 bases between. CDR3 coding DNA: TGTGCCAGCAGCCAACCTTCCAAACAGGGTGGGACTGGGGCCAACGTCCTGACTTTC. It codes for CASSQPSKQGGTGANVLTF.

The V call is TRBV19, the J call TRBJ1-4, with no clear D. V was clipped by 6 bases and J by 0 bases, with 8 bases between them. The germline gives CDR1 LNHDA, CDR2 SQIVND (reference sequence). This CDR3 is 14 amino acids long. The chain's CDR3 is CASSGSTTNEKLFF. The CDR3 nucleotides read TGTGCCAGTAGCGGTAGTACAACTAATGAAAAACTGTTTTTT.

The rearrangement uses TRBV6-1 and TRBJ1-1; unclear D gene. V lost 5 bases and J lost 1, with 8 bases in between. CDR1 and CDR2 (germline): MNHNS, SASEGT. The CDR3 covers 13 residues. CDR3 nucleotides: TGTGCCAGCAGTAGAACTCAGAACACTGAAGCTTTCTTT. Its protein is CASSRTQNTEAFF.

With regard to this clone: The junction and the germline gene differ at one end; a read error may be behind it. CDR3 DNA: TGCGCCAGCAGCTTGGAGGGACAGGGTTATAGCAATCAGACCCAGCATTTT. This codes for CASSLEGQGYSNQTQHF. The V and J genes are TRBV5-1 and TRBJ1-5; 9 nucleotides agree with TRBD1. Germline lookup yields CDR1 SGHRS and CDR2 YFSETQ. CDR3 length: 17 residues.